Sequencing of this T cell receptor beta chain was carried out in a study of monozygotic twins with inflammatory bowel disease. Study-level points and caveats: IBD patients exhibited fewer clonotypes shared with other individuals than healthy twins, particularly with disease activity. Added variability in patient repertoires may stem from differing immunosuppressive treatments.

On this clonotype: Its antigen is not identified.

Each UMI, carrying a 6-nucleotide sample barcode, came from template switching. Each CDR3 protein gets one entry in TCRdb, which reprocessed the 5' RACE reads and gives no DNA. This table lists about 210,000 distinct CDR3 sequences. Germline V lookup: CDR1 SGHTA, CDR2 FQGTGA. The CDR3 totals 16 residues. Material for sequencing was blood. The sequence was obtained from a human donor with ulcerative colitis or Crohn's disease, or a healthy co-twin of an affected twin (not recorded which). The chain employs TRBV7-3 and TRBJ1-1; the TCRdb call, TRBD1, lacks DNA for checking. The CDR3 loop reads CASSLGRGGRHTEAFF.